In this sample, the clone carrying this TCR beta chain turned up a few times. This sample was included in a study of T cells in Graves' hyperthyroidism and ophthalmopathy. Across 18 months, stable Graves' hyperthyroidism was marked by no progression to ophthalmopathy. V was shortened by 0 bases and J by 4 bases, with 13 bases between the two germline ends. This CDR3 region has 14 residues. The germline gives CDR1 SQVTM, CDR2 ANQGSEA. RNA transcripts served as the template for amplifying TCR beta CDR3 regions. When the TCR CDR3 underwent first-round RT-PCR, the HTBI primer set was used. Each CDR3 protein gets one entry after TCRdb re-called the multiplex PCR reads with MiXCR. The sample has nearly 750,000 distinct CDR3 sequences; about 35% are singletons.

This clonotype was sampled from a woman aged 40 to 50 with Graves' hyperthyroidism. The chain combines TRBV29-1 with TRBJ2-7; tentative D call: TRBD1 (7 bases). Source material: blood. In nucleotides, the CDR3 is TGCAGCGTTGAAGATGGGGCAGGGGGGTACGAGCAGTACTTC. Protein: CSVEDGAGGYEQYF.